The clone carrying this T cell receptor beta chain appeared a few times. It was with previously described methods and listed TCR primers that bulk TCR libraries were made. From the PCR reads, TCRdb called clonotypes with MiXCR, one entry per CDR3 protein. The sample shows hundreds of thousands of distinct CDR3 sequences, about 25% of them seen only once. The source of the sample is a study of molecular identifiers for immune sequencing clone quantification. Naive CD8 T cells were sorted as CD8+CD4-CCR7+CD45RA+. The germline V and J ends were trimmed by 0 bases and 4 bases, with 16 bases remaining between them. Germline V gene lookup returns CDR1 LGHNA and CDR2 YSLEER. The CDR3 runs to 16 residues.

This rearrangement joins TRBV4-3 to TRBJ2-7; D is undetermined. This TCR derives from a human donor in good health. Some libraries in this study had Jurkat cell RNA spiked in. The source material was naive CD8+ T cells from blood, with Jurkat cell RNA spiked in. As to subset: FACS-sorted CD8+CD4-CCR7+CD45RA+ naive T cells. The chain's CDR3 is CASSQDVNPAKYEQYF. CDR3 in DNA: TGCGCCAGCAGCCAAGATGTGAACCCCGCTAAATACGAGCAGTACTTC.